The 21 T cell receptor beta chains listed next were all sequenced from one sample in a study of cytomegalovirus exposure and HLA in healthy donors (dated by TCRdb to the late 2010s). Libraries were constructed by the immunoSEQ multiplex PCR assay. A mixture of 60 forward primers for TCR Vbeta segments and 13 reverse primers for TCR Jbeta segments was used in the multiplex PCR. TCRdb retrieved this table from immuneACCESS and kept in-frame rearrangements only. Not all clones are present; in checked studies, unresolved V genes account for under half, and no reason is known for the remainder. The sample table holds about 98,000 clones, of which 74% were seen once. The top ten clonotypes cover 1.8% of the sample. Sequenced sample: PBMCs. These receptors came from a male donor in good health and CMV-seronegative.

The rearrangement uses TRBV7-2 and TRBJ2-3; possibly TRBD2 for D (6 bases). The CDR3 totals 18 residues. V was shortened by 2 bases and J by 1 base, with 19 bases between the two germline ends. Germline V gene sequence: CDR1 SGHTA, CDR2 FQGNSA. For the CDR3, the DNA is TGTGCCAGCAGCTTAAAGGACTACCGGATTACTGGCACAGATACGCAGTATTTT. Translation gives CASSLKDYRITGTDTQYF.

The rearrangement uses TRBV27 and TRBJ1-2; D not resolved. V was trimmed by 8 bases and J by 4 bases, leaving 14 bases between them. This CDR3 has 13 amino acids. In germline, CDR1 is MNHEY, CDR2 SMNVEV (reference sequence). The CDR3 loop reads CASPHVGPYGYTF. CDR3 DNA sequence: TGTGCCAGCCCTCACGTTGGGCCCTATGGCTACACCTTC.

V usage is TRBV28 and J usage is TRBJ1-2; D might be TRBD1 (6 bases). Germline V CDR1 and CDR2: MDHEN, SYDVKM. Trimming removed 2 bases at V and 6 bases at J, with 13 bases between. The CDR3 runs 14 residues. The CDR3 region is CASSLTGNFDGYTF. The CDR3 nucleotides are TGTGCCAGCAGTTTAACAGGGAATTTTGATGGCTACACCTTC.

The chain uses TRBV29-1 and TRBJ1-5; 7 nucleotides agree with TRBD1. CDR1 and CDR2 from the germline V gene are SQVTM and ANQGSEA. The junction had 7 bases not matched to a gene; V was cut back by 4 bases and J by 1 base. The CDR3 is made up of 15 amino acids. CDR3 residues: CSVATGTESNQPQHF. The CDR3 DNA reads TGCAGCGTTGCCACCGGGACAGAAAGCAATCAGCCCCAGCATTTT. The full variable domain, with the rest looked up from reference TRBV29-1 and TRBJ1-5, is SAVISQKPSRDICQRGTSLTIQCQVDSQVTMMFWYRQQPGQSLTLIATANQGSEATYESGFVIDKFPISRPNLTFSTLTVSNMSPEDSSIYLCSVATGTESNQPQHFGDGTRLSIL.

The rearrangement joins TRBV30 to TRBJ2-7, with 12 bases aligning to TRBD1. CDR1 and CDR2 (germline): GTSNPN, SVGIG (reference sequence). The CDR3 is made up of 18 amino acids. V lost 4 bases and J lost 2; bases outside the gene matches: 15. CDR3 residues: CAWNTGTGGAIIPYEQYF. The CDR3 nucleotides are TGTGCCTGGAATACCGGGACAGGGGGCGCAATCATCCCCTACGAGCAGTACTTC. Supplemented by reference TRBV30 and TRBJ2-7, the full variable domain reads SQTIHQWPATLVQPVGSPLSLECTVEGTSNPNLYWYRQAAGRGLQLLFYSVGIGQISSEVPQNLSASRPQDRQFILSSKKLLLSDSGFYLCAWNTGTGGAIIPYEQYFGPGTRLTVT.

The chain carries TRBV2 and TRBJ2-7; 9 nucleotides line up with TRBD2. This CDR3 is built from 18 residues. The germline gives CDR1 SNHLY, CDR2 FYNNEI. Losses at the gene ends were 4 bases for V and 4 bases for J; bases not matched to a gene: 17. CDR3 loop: CASSVTSLGLAGMYEQYF. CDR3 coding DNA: TGTGCCAGCAGTGTTACTTCTCTCGGGCTAGCGGGAATGTACGAGCAGTACTTC.

This CDR3 reads CASSLALGGDQPQHF. The CDR3 DNA is TGTGCCAGCAGCTTAGCTCTGGGGGGAGATCAGCCCCAGCATTTT. V is TRBV7-2 and J is TRBJ1-5, with a tentative D call TRBD1 (5 bases). V lost 0 bases to trimming and J lost 5 bases, with 11 bases between them. Looked up from germline, CDR1 is SGHTA and CDR2 is FQGNSA. This CDR3 comprises 15 residues.

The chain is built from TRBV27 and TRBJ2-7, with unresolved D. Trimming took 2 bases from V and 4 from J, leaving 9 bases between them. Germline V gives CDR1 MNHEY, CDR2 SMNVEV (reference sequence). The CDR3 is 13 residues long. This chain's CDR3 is CASSLKPSYEQYF. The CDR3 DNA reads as TGTGCCAGCAGTTTAAAGCCCTCATACGAGCAGTACTTC.

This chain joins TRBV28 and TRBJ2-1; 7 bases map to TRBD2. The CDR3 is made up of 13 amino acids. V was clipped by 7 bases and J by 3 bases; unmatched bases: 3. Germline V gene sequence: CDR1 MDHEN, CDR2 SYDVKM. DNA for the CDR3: TGTGCCAGCAAACAGCGGGACTACAATGAGCAGTTCTTC. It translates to CASKQRDYNEQFF.

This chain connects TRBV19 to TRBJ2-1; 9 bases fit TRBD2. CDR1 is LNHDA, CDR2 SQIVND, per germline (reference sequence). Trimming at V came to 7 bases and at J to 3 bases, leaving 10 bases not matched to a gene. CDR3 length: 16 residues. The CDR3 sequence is CASTYLRTSVYNEQFF. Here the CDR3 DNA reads TGTGCCAGTACCTACCTTCGGACTAGCGTCTACAATGAGCAGTTCTTC.

The CDR3 here is CASIPTGLNTEAFF. In DNA, the CDR3 is TGTGCCAGCATCCCGACAGGCCTGAACACTGAAGCTTTCTTT. The rearrangement uses TRBV5-4 and TRBJ1-1, with TRBD1 as a possible D gene (6 bases). The ends were cut back, 6 bases at V and 0 bases at J, with 12 bases in the middle. In germline, CDR1 is SGHNT, CDR2 YYREEE (reference sequence). CDR3 length equals 14 residues.

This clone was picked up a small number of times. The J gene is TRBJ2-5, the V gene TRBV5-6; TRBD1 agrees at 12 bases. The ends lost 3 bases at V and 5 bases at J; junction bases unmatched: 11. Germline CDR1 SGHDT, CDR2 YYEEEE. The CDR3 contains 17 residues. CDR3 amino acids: CASSSYPGQGAEETQYF. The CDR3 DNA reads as TGTGCCAGCAGCTCTTATCCGGGACAGGGGGCTGAGGAGACCCAGTACTTC.

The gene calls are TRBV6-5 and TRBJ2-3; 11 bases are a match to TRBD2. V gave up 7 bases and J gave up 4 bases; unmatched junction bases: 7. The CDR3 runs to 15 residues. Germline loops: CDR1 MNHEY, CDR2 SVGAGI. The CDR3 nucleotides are TGTGCCAGCACCGGGACTAGCGGATGGGCAGATACGCAGTATTTT. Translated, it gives CASTGTSGWADTQYF.

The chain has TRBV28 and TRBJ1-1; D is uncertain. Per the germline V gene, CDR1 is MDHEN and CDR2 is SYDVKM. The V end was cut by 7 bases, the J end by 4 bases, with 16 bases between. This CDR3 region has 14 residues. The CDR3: CASTLGSARTEAFF. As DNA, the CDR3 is TGTGCCAGCACCTTAGGGAGCGCGCGCACTGAAGCTTTCTTT.

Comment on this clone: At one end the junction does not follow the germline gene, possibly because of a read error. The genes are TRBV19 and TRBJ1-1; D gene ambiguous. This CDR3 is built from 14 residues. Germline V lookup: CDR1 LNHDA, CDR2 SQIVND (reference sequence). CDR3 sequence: CASSINPVNAEAFF. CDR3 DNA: TGTGCCAGTAGTATAAACCCGGTGAACGCTGAAGCTTTCTTT.

CDR3 nucleotides: TGTGCCAGCAGCTGGGGGGACCGGGAGACCCAGTACTTC. Protein product: CASSWGDRETQYF. V gene TRBV14 combines with J gene TRBJ2-5, with D perhaps TRBD2 (6 bases). This CDR3 is built from 13 residues. Trimming shortened V by 5 bases and J by 5 bases, and 12 bases separated the two germline ends. Per the germline V gene, CDR1 is SGHDN and CDR2 is FVKESK.

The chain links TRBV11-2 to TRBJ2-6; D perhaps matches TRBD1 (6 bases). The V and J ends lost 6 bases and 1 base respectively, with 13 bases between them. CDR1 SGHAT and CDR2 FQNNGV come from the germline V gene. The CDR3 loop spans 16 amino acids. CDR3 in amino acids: CASSTGTNSGANVLTF. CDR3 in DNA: TGTGCCAGCAGTACCGGGACAAATTCTGGGGCCAACGTCCTGACTTTC.

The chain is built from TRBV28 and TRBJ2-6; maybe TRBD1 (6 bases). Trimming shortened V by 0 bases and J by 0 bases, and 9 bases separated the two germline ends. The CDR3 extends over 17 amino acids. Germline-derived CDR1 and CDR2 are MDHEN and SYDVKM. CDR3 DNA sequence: TGTGCCAGCAGTTTATGGGGCAGGGGCTCTGGGGCCAACGTCCTGACTTTC. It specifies CASSLWGRGSGANVLTF.

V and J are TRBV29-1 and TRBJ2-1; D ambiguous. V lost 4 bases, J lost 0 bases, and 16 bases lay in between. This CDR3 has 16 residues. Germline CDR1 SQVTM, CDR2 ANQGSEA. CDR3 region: CSVVYRPATSYNEQFF. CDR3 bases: TGCAGCGTTGTGTACCGTCCAGCGACCTCCTACAATGAGCAGTTCTTC.

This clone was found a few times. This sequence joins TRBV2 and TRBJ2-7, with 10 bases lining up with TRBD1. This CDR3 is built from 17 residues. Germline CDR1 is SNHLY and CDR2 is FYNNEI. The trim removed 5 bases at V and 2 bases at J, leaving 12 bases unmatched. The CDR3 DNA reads TGTGCCAGCAGTCATAGAACGGGGACAGGGGTTGCCTACGAGCAGTACTTC. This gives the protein CASSHRTGTGVAYEQYF.

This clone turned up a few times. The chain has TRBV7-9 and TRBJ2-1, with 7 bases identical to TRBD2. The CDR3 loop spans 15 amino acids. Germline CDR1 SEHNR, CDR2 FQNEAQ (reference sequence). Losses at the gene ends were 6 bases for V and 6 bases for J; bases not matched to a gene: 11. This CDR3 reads CASSPAGLRSNEQFF. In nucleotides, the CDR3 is TGTGCCAGCAGTCCAGCGGGGTTACGATCCAATGAGCAGTTCTTC.